This entry concerns a single TCR beta chain. This entry is derived from a study of blood T cell repertoires in COVID-19. Repertoires were generated with immunoSEQ multiplex PCR, while TCRdb's copy carries only in-frame clones and drops some. The sample has about 110,000 clones; about 85% are singletons. Sequenced input: peripheral blood. The source is a human donor in a cohort sampled during active COVID-19.

The CDR3 nucleotides read TGTGCCAGCAGCTTAGACAGGGGGGGAGATACGCAGTATTTT. As protein: CASSLDRGGDTQYF. V usage is TRBV11-1 and J usage is TRBJ2-3, with a possible D match to TRBD1 (8 bases). V was shortened by 1 base and J by 5 bases, with 10 bases between the two germline ends. Germline V gene sequence: CDR1 SGHAT, CDR2 FQDESV (reference sequence). The CDR3 is 14 residues long.